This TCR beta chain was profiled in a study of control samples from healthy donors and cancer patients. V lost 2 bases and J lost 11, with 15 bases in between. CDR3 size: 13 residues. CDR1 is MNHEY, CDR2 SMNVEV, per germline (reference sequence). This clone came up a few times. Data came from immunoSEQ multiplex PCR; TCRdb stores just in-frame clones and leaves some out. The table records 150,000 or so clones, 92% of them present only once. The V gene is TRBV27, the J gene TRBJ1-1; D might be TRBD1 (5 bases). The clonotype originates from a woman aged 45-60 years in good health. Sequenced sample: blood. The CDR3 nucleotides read TGTGCCAGCAGTTTAGGTGCAGGGATGAGGGCTTTCTTT. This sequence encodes CASSLGAGMRAFF.